This is a list of T cell receptor beta chains from one sample in a study of T cells in Graves' hyperthyroidism and ophthalmopathy. TCRdb re-called the multiplex PCR reads through MiXCR, storing one row per CDR3 protein. The table has 400,000 or so distinct CDR3 sequences, roughly 15% seen once. Sequencing was done on a sample of blood. All receptors come from a woman aged 60-70 years with Graves' ophthalmopathy. The CDR3 runs from the conserved cysteine through the conserved F or W. Fields, in order: D gene, V gene, J gene, clone size, CDR3 DNA, CDR3 protein. A D gene is named only where the DNA matches it firmly. Clone size is shown for a subset of rows, as once, few, many or a class of expanded clone.

d_gene: TRBD2; v_gene: TRBV24-1; j_gene: TRBJ2-7; abundance: .; CDR3nt: TGTGCCACCAGTGATGGGACAGAGAAACTAGCGGGGCACGAGCAGTACTTC; CDR3aa: CATSDGTEKLAGHEQYF
d_gene: TRBD2; v_gene: TRBV7-2; j_gene: TRBJ2-2; abundance: many; CDR3nt: TGTGCCAGCAGCCCCGCCGGGAGGACCGGGGAGCTGTTTTTT; CDR3aa: CASSPAGRTGELFF
d_gene: TRBD1; v_gene: TRBV10-3; j_gene: TRBJ2-7; abundance: many; CDR3nt: TGTGCCATCAGTGAGAGACAGGGGGAGTACGAGCAGTACTTC; CDR3aa: CAISERQGEYEQYF
d_gene: .; v_gene: TRBV28; j_gene: TRBJ1-1; abundance: .; CDR3nt: TGTGCCAGCAGTCTCGGGAACATGAAGAACACTGAAGCTTTCTTT; CDR3aa: CASSLGNMKNTEAFF
d_gene: .; v_gene: TRBV5-1; j_gene: TRBJ2-2; abundance: many; CDR3nt: TGCGCCAGCAGCTTGGCCCTGGGTAACACCGGGGAGCTGTTTTTT; CDR3aa: CASSLALGNTGELFF
d_gene: .; v_gene: TRBV19; j_gene: TRBJ2-3; abundance: .; CDR3nt: TGTGCCAGTAGACCCGGGATGACGGACACAGATACGCAGTATTTT; CDR3aa: CASRPGMTDTDTQYF
d_gene: .; v_gene: TRBV7-8; j_gene: TRBJ2-1; abundance: many; CDR3nt: TGTGCCAGCAGCTTATATCCCCTTGGGGACAAGCGAAATAGTGAGCAGTTCTTC; CDR3aa: CASSLYPLGDKRNSEQFF
d_gene: TRBD1; v_gene: TRBV5-1; j_gene: TRBJ2-1; abundance: many; CDR3nt: TGCGCCAGCAGCCCCGTCCCGGGCAGGGGGTCCAATGAGCAGTTCTTC; CDR3aa: CASSPVPGRGSNEQFF
d_gene: .; v_gene: TRBV7-3; j_gene: TRBJ2-7; abundance: .; CDR3nt: TGTGCCATCAGCTGGAGACCCGGCTCGGACGAGCAGTACTTC; CDR3aa: CAISWRPGSDEQYF
d_gene: .; v_gene: TRBV5-1; j_gene: TRBJ2-7; abundance: many; CDR3nt: TGCGCCAGCAGCCAGCGCTTCAACGAGCAGTACTTC; CDR3aa: CASSQRFNEQYF
d_gene: .; v_gene: TRBV6-1; j_gene: TRBJ1-2; abundance: .; CDR3nt: TGTGCCAGCACCCACCCGGACAGCCACCCTGGGTATGGCTACACCTTC; CDR3aa: CASTHPDSHPGYGYTF
d_gene: .; v_gene: TRBV5-1; j_gene: TRBJ2-1; abundance: many; CDR3nt: TGCGCCAGCAGCTTGGACGCTCGCCACAATGAGCAGTTCTTC; CDR3aa: CASSLDARHNEQFF
d_gene: .; v_gene: TRBV19; j_gene: TRBJ2-2; abundance: .; CDR3nt: TGTGCCAGTAGGGATACAGGGACGGGCACCGGGGAGCTGTTTTTT; CDR3aa: CASRDTGTGTGELFF
d_gene: .; v_gene: TRBV9; j_gene: TRBJ2-1; abundance: .; CDR3nt: TGTGCCAGCAGCGGCGGGCCTTTCTCCTACAATGAGCAGTTCTTC; CDR3aa: CASSGGPFSYNEQFF
d_gene: .; v_gene: TRBV13; j_gene: TRBJ1-3; abundance: .; CDR3nt: TGTGCCAGCAGCCGACGGACCTTATCTGGAAACACCATATATTTT; CDR3aa: CASSRRTLSGNTIYF
d_gene: .; v_gene: TRBV3-1; j_gene: TRBJ2-2; abundance: many; CDR3nt: TGTGCCAGCAGCCAAGCGGGAGCTTTGGACACCGGGGAGCTGTTTTTT; CDR3aa: CASSQAGALDTGELFF
d_gene: TRBD2; v_gene: TRBV29-1; j_gene: TRBJ2-7; abundance: .; CDR3nt: TGCAGCGTTGAAGGAGTAGCGGGAGCCCCCTACGAGCAGTACTTC; CDR3aa: CSVEGVAGAPYEQYF
d_gene: TRBD2; v_gene: TRBV3-1; j_gene: TRBJ2-7; abundance: many; CDR3nt: TGTGCCAGCAGCCACGGTATTAGCGGGACCCACGAGCAGTACTTC; CDR3aa: CASSHGISGTHEQYF
d_gene: .; v_gene: TRBV12-3/TRBV12-4; j_gene: TRBJ2-7; abundance: many; CDR3nt: TGTGCCAGCAGCCCCGGACAGAAAAAAACCTACGAGCAGTACTTC; CDR3aa: CASSPGQKKTYEQYF
d_gene: TRBD1; v_gene: TRBV7-8; j_gene: TRBJ2-5; abundance: many; CDR3nt: TGTGCCAGCAGCCGACAGGGCCAACCTTCGGGGACCCAGTACTTC; CDR3aa: CASSRQGQPSGTQYF
d_gene: TRBD2; v_gene: TRBV7-3; j_gene: TRBJ2-3; abundance: many; CDR3nt: TGTGCCAGCAGCTTATGGGAATCTAGCGGGAGTAGCACAGATACGCAGTATTTT; CDR3aa: CASSLWESSGSSTDTQYF
d_gene: TRBD2; v_gene: TRBV18; j_gene: TRBJ2-1; abundance: few; CDR3nt: TGTGCCAGCTCACCCCTCCCGGCTAGCGGTATCTACAATGAGCAGTTCTTC; CDR3aa: CASSPLPASGIYNEQFF
d_gene: .; v_gene: TRBV19; j_gene: TRBJ2-2; abundance: few; CDR3nt: TGTGCCTGTAACCAGGGTGTGGCCGGGGAGCTGTTTTTT; CDR3aa: CACNQGVAGELFF
d_gene: .; v_gene: TRBV7-3; j_gene: TRBJ2-1; abundance: many; CDR3nt: TGTGCCAGCAGCCCGGGTAGGGGGACGTACAATGAGCAGTTCTTC; CDR3aa: CASSPGRGTYNEQFF
d_gene: TRBD2; v_gene: TRBV6-2/TRBV6-3; j_gene: TRBJ2-1; abundance: .; CDR3nt: TGTGCCAGCAGACAAACAGCCGGGACTAGCGGGAGGAGTGAGCAGTTCTTC; CDR3aa: CASRQTAGTSGRSEQFF
d_gene: TRBD1; v_gene: TRBV6-1; j_gene: TRBJ2-6; abundance: .; CDR3nt: TGTGCCAGCAGTCGCAAACAGGGGGCGAGGGGTTCTGGGGCCAACGTCCTGACTTTC; CDR3aa: CASSRKQGARGSGANVLTF
d_gene: .; v_gene: TRBV2; j_gene: TRBJ2-5; abundance: many; CDR3nt: TGTGCCAGCAGGCAAGGGGGTGCAGAGACCCAGTACTTC; CDR3aa: CASRQGGAETQYF